The 19 T cell receptor beta chains in this list originate from one sample, sequenced in a study of post-analysis software for immune sequencing data. Study-wide findings and caveats: A handful of TRBV segments were significantly more frequent in patients than in controls. TRBV5-6, TRBV5-1 and TRBV20-1 were among these segments.

Unique-molecular-identifier-tagged TCR beta cDNA libraries were used. One entry per CDR3 protein results from TCRdb running MiXCR on the PCR reads. This sample carries approximately 730,000 distinct CDR3 sequences, 25% to 30% of them seen once, and the ten largest clones take 0.56%. Their cognate antigens are unknown. Specimen: blood. These receptor sequences come from a girl aged 5-17 years with multiple sclerosis.

This chain's CDR3 is CASSFLREYYEQYF. DNA of the CDR3: TGTGCCAGCAGTTTTTTGCGGGAGTACTACGAGCAGTACTTC. The chain employs TRBV28 and TRBJ2-5; 7 positions match TRBD2. The tail of the sequence fits TRBJ2-7 better, so the J call may be wrong. The CDR3 is 14 amino acids. Germline CDR1 and CDR2: MDHEN and SYDVKM.

The table lists this clonotype with a few counts. The chain couples TRBV20-1 to TRBJ2-7; 8 nucleotides line up with TRBD1. Unmatched junction bases numbered 11, after V lost 4 bases and J lost 3 bases. The germline CDR1 and CDR2 sequences are DFQATT and SNEGSKA (reference sequence). This CDR3 contains 15 residues. The CDR3 loop reads CSATEGRGRVYEQYF. The DNA of the CDR3 is TGCAGTGCTACCGAGGGCAGGGGGCGCGTCTACGAGCAGTACTTC.

V gene TRBV5-1 combines with J gene TRBJ2-7, with D unclear. CDR1 SGHRS and CDR2 YFSETQ come from the germline V gene. Trimming shortened V by 0 bases and J by 6 bases, and 13 bases separated the two germline ends. CDR3 length equals 14 residues. The CDR3 here is CASSLEGSRAEQYF. The CDR3 coding sequence is TGCGCCAGCAGCTTGGAGGGTTCCCGGGCCGAGCAGTACTTC.

This chain links TRBV6-2 or TRBV6-3 with TRBJ1-2; D gene uncertain. The germline gives CDR1 MNHEY, CDR2 SVGEGT. V was trimmed by 2 bases and J by 9 bases, leaving 7 bases between them. This CDR3 region has 11 residues. The CDR3 reads CASSYEWSYTF. Here the CDR3 DNA reads TGTGCCAGCAGTTACGAGTGGAGCTACACCTTC.

V gene TRBV7-9 combines with J gene TRBJ2-1; TRBD2 is a possible D gene (5 bases). CDR3 length: 15 amino acids. With 3 bases removed from V and 0 bases from J, the gap between germline ends came to 9 bases. Per the germline V gene, CDR1 is SEHNR and CDR2 is FQNEAQ (reference sequence). CDR3 nucleotide sequence: TGTGCCAGCAGCTTCGGACTTAGCTCCTACAATGAGCAGTTCTTC. It yields the protein CASSFGLSSYNEQFF. The full variable domain, its missing parts supplied by reference TRBV7-9 and TRBJ2-1, is DTGVSQNPRHKITKRGQNVTFRCDPISEHNRLYWYRQTLGQGPEFLTYFQNEAQLEKSRLLSDRFSAERPKGSFSTLEIQRTEQGDSAMYLCASSFGLSSYNEQFFGPGTRLTVL.

The J gene is TRBJ2-1, the V gene TRBV7-8; TRBD2 matches 9 bases. J was trimmed by 8 bases and V by 2 bases; bases with no gene match: 10. The V gene's germline CDR1 is SGHVS and CDR2 FQNEAQ. The CDR3 length is 16 residues. This CDR3 reads CASSLTREGGIDEQFF. The CDR3 DNA follows: TGTGCCAGCAGCTTAACGCGGGAGGGTGGTATCGATGAGCAGTTCTTC.

The V gene is TRBV7-2, the J gene TRBJ1-6, with a weak D call TRBD1 (5 bases). This CDR3 comprises 14 residues. V was trimmed by 1 base and J by 6 bases, leaving 7 bases between them. CDR1 is SGHTA, CDR2 FQGNSA, per germline. CDR3: CASSLVGGNSPLHF. Here the CDR3 DNA reads TGTGCCAGCAGCTTAGTTGGGGGTAATTCACCCCTCCACTTT.

The chain couples TRBV20-1 to TRBJ1-2; TRBD1 might be the D (5 bases). CDR1 is DFQATT and CDR2 is SNEGSKA in the germline V gene (reference sequence). This CDR3 comprises 12 residues. V was pared by 4 bases and J by 4 bases, with 10 bases between. The CDR3, as DNA: TGCAGTGCTAATGGGGGAACCTATGGCTACACCTTC. It specifies CSANGGTYGYTF.

This clonotype was observed at least ten times. The chain employs TRBV29-1 and TRBJ2-3; the D gene is possibly TRBD1 (6 bases). From germline, CDR1 is SQVTM and CDR2 ANQGSEA. This CDR3 spans 12 amino acids. The CDR3: CSGGRAYDTQYF. CDR3 DNA: TGCAGTGGGGGCAGGGCGTATGATACGCAGTATTTT.

V and J are TRBV29-1 and TRBJ2-3; D is possibly TRBD1 (5 bases). The CDR3 covers 12 residues. Trimming stripped 2 bases from V and 4 bases from J, with 7 bases between. Germline CDR1 SQVTM, CDR2 ANQGSEA. In DNA, the CDR3 is TGCAGCGTTGAAAAACAGGCAGATACGCAGTATTTT. Encoded protein: CSVEKQADTQYF.

This clonotype occurred a few times. The J gene is TRBJ2-1, the V gene TRBV2; 9 bases are a match to TRBD1. This CDR3 is built from 14 residues. V was clipped by 7 bases and J by 7 bases; unmatched bases: 8. Per the germline V gene, CDR1 is SNHLY and CDR2 is FYNNEI. CDR3 in amino acids: CASKEQGASNEQFF. The CDR3 nucleotides read TGTGCCAGCAAGGAACAGGGGGCTTCGAATGAGCAGTTCTTC. Full variable domain (remainder filled in from reference TRBV2 and TRBJ2-1): EPEVTQTPSHQVTQMGQEVILRCVPISNHLYFYWYRQILGQKVEFLVSFYNNEISEKSEIFDDQFSVERPDGSNFTLKIRSTKLEDSAMYFCASKEQGASNEQFFGPGTRLTVL.

This clonotype was counted only a few times. This chain links TRBV20-1 with TRBJ2-3; 12 bases align to TRBD2. Germline V gives CDR1 DFQATT, CDR2 SNEGSKA (reference sequence). V shed 4 bases and J 3 bases; nucleotides not matched to a gene: 5. This CDR3 is built from 15 residues. CDR3 sequence (DNA): TGCAGTGCTACCGATCTAGCGGGAGGGACAGATACGCAGTATTTT. Amino acid sequence: CSATDLAGGTDTQYF.

The sample holds one count of this clonotype. Mismatch with germline at one junction end may stem from a read error. V and J are TRBV20-1 and TRBJ1-1; D might be TRBD1 (5 bases). The germline V gene encodes CDR1 DFQATT and CDR2 SNEGSKA (reference sequence). CDR3 length: 12 amino acids. CDR3: CSASQGALEAFF. For the CDR3, the DNA is TGCAGCGCTAGTCAAGGGGCGCTTGAAGCTTTCTTT.

This clonotype has only a few counts. This CDR3 reads CASSLVRGLGNEQFF. DNA of the CDR3: TGTGCCAGCAGTTTAGTAAGGGGTTTAGGCAATGAGCAGTTCTTC. V usage is TRBV28 and J usage is TRBJ2-1; TRBD1 might be the D (5 bases). The CDR3 sequence is 15 residues long. The germline CDR1 and CDR2 sequences are MDHEN and SYDVKM. V shed 2 bases and J shed 6 bases, with 14 bases lying between them.

This clonotype was counted a few times. The V and J genes are TRBV7-2 and TRBJ2-7; D could derive from TRBD1 or TRBD2 (7 bases each). Trimming pared 6 bases from V and 6 bases from J, leaving 15 bases between. Germline CDR1 SGHTA, CDR2 FQGNSA. The CDR3 totals 13 residues. The CDR3 nucleotides read TGTGCCAGCAGTCAAGGGAGGGGGCTCGAGCAGTACTTC. Translating it yields CASSQGRGLEQYF.

There are many counts of this clonotype. The chain is built from TRBV29-1 and TRBJ2-7, with D uncertain. This CDR3 contains 10 residues. CDR1 is SQVTM, CDR2 ANQGSEA, per germline. This CDR3 reads CRKHPGEQYF. The CDR3 DNA is TGCAGAAAACATCCAGGCGAGCAGTACTTC.

This clonotype was recorded many times. V is TRBV29-1 and J is TRBJ2-1; D gene unclear. Trimming left V 7 bases short and J 0 bases short, with 16 bases between. The CDR3 totals 15 residues. From germline, CDR1 is SQVTM and CDR2 ANQGSEA. The CDR3 reads CSDWSAASSYNEQFF. DNA for the CDR3: TGCAGCGACTGGTCGGCCGCTAGCTCCTACAATGAGCAGTTCTTC.

This clonotype occurred a few times. The V call is TRBV15, the J call TRBJ2-7, with 10 bases identical to TRBD2. CDR3 size: 15 residues. Losses at the gene ends were 0 bases for V and 12 bases for J; bases not matched to a gene: 11. In germline, CDR1 is LNHNV, CDR2 YYDKDF (reference sequence). CDR3 DNA sequence: TGTGCCACCAGCAGAGATCAGGGGACTAGCGTGCCCAGGTACTTC. This gives the protein CATSRDQGTSVPRYF.

This chain links TRBV6-2 or TRBV6-3 with TRBJ2-4; possibly TRBD1 for D (6 bases). CDR1 is MNHEY, CDR2 SVGEGT, per germline. This CDR3 spans 16 amino acids. V was trimmed by 9 bases and J by 13 bases, leaving 31 bases between them. The CDR3: CASSSTYRVRVLEQYF. CDR3 bases: TGTGCCAGTTCGTCGACCTACAGGGTTCGTGTCTTGGAGCAGTACTTC.